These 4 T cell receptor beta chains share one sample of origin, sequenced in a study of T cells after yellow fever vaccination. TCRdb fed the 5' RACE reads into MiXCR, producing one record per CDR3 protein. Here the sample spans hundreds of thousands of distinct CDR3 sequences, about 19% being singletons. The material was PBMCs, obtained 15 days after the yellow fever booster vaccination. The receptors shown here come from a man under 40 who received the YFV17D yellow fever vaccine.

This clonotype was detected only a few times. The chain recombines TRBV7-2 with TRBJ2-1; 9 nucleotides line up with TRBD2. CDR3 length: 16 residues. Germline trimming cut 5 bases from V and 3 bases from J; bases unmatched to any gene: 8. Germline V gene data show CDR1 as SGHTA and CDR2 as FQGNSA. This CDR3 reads CASSVYLAGVYNEQFF. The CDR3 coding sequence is TGTGCCAGCAGCGTCTATTTAGCGGGAGTCTACAATGAGCAGTTCTTC.

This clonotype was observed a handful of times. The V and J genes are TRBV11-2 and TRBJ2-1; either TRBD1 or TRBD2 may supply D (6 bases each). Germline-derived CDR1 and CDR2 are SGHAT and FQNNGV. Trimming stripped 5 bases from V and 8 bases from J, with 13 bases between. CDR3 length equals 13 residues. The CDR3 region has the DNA TGTGCCAGCAGCCCCGGGGGCGTCCATGAGCAGTTCTTC. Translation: CASSPGGVHEQFF.

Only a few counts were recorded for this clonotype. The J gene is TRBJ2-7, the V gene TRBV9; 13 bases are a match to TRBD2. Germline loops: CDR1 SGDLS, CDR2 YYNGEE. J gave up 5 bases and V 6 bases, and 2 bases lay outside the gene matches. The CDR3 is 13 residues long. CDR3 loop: CASTGLAGDEQYF. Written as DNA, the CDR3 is TGTGCCAGCACTGGACTAGCGGGAGACGAGCAGTACTTC.

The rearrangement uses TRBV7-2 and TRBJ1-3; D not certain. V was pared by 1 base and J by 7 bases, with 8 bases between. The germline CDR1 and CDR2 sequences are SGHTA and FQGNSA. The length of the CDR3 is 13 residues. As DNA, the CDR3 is TGTGCCAGCAGCTTAGGGAGTCAGAACACCATATATTTT. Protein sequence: CASSLGSQNTIYF.